This T cell receptor (beta chain) emerged from a study of OX40 agonist ivuxolimab in advanced cancers. Here immunoSEQ multiplex PCR was the method, and the copy in TCRdb shows in-frame clones only, minus some. The table lists 50,000 to 65,000 clones, around 88% of them singletons. With 0 bases removed from V and 1 base from J, the gap between germline ends came to 10 bases. This CDR3 is 15 amino acids long. CDR1 and CDR2 from the germline V gene are MNHNY and SVGAGI (reference sequence). V and J are TRBV6-6 and TRBJ2-7; tentatively, D is TRBD1 or TRBD2 (5 bases each). The clonotype was recovered from an adult with an advanced solid tumor such as melanoma, head and neck, liver or kidney cancer. This sample comprised CD4+ or CD8+ T cells sorted from blood, obtained in a trial of the OX40 agonist ivuxolimab. CDR3 amino acids: CASSYSGVLSYEQYF. The CDR3 nucleotides are TGTGCCAGCAGTTACTCGGGGGTCCTTTCCTACGAGCAGTACTTC.